The TCR beta chain under discussion was sequenced for a study of post-analysis software for immune sequencing data. Every TCR beta cDNA library bore unique molecular identifiers. One entry per CDR3 protein results from TCRdb running MiXCR on the PCR reads. The sample yields hundreds of thousands of distinct CDR3 sequences, 59% seen once. This CDR3 spans 12 amino acids. Study results and caveats: Four or five TRBV segments were more frequent in patients than controls; TRBV5-6, TRBV5-1 and TRBV20-1 belonged to this group.

Regarding this clonotype: Its specificity is unknown. Germline is not matched at one junction end, which may reflect a read error.

This clonotype originated in a girl aged 2-10 years with multiple sclerosis. Sequencing was done on a sample of blood. V usage is TRBV12-3 or TRBV12-4 and J usage is TRBJ2-5; TRBD1 or TRBD2 may be the D gene (5 bases each). The J call may be in error: the DNA end matches TRBJ2-7 better. CDR3 DNA sequence: TGTACCAGCAGTACCCGAGGGGCCGAGCAGTACTTC. Translating gives CTSSTRGAEQYF.